This T cell receptor (beta chain) was profiled in a study of T cell responses to AZD1222 COVID-19 vaccine. With respect to this clone: Its antigen is unidentified.

Method: immunoSEQ multiplex PCR; TCRdb's copy keeps in-frame clones and lacks some. Here the sample spans tens of thousands of clones, around 86% being singletons. V was clipped by 2 bases and J by 0 bases, with 10 bases between them. The germline gives CDR1 SGHKS, CDR2 YYEKEE (reference sequence). This CDR3 comprises 15 residues. Study conclusions and caveats: Spike regions recognized by vaccine-associated CD4 TCRs spanned the protein, led by 160-218 and 743-854. Spike-specific TCR breadth and depth both grew after two AZD1222 doses.

The material sequenced was peripheral blood, taken on day 0 of AZD1222 vaccination. The V and J genes are TRBV5-5 and TRBJ2-3; a possible D gene is TRBD1 (5 bases). The sequence came from an adult in good health. The CDR3 is CASSFSGASTDTQYF. The CDR3 nucleotides read TGTGCCAGCAGCTTCTCTGGGGCGAGCACAGATACGCAGTATTTT.